The present TCR beta chain was sequenced within a study of neurological immune-mediated disorders. Turning to the study itself: The 35 or so multiple sclerosis patients comprised approximately 31 relapsing-remitting and 3 secondary progressive cases.

This clonotype came up many times. Each CDR3 protein is one row after TCRdb ran MiXCR on the 5' RACE reads. The data contain more than 45,000 distinct CDR3 sequences, about 3.7% of them seen just once; the ten biggest clones take up 5.5% to 6.5%. The origin of this receptor is a man in his forties with multiple sclerosis. Sequenced input: PBMCs.

CDR3 DNA sequence: TGTGCCAGCTCACCACAACAGGGAAACTCCTACGAGCAGTACTTC. It translates to CASSPQQGNSYEQYF. The chain recombines TRBV18 with TRBJ2-7; tentatively, D is TRBD1 (6 bases). The V end lost 1 base, the J end lost 0 bases, and 10 bases lay between the germline ends. CDR1 KGHSH and CDR2 LQKENI come from the germline V gene. This CDR3 is 15 amino acids long. Filled out from reference TRBV18 and TRBJ2-7, the complete variable domain reads NAGVMQNPRHLVRRRGQEARLRCSPMKGHSHVYWYRQLPEEGLKFMVYLQKENIIDESGMPKERFSAEFPKEGPSILRIQQVVRGDSAAYFCASSPQQGNSYEQYFGPGTRLTVT.